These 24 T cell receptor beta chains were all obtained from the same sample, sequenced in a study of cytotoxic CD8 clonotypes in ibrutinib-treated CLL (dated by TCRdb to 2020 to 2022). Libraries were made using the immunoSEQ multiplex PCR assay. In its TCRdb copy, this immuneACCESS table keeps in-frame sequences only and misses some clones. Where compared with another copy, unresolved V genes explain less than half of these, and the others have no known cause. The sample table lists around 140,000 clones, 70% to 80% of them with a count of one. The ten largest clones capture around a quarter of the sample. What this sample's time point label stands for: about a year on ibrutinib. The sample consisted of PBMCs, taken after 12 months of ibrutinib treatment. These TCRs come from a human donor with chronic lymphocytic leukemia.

As DNA, the CDR3 is TGTGCCAGCAGCCCTCCTCTCCCGCAGCCCCAGCATTTT. It translates to CASSPPLPQPQHF. The chain joins TRBV28 to TRBJ1-5, with D unresolved. V lost 6 bases and J 7 bases, leaving 13 bases between the germline ends. Germline CDR1 MDHEN, CDR2 SYDVKM. This CDR3 region has 13 residues.

The CDR3 spells CASSQDGAVNQPQHF. The DNA for the CDR3 is TGTGCCAGCAGCCAAGACGGAGCAGTTAATCAGCCCCAGCATTTT. The V call is TRBV4-2, the J call TRBJ1-5; D call uncertain. The germline V gene has CDR1 LGHNA and CDR2 YNFKEQ. With 0 bases removed from V and 4 bases from J, the gap between germline ends came to 10 bases. The CDR3 runs 15 residues.

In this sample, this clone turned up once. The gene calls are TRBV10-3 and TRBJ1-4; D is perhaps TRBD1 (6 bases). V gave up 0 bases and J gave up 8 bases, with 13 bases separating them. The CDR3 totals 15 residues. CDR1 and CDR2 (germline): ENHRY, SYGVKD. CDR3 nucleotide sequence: TGTGCCATCAGTGAGTCGACGGGTCAGGGGGAAAAACTGTTTTTT. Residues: CAISESTGQGEKLFF.

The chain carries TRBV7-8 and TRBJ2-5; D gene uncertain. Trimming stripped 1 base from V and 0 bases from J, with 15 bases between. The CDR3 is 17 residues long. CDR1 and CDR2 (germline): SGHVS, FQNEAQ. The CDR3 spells CASSLGVVSNYQETQYF. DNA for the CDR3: TGTGCCAGCAGCTTAGGGGTCGTCAGCAACTACCAAGAGACCCAGTACTTC.

CDR3 protein: CASSEQGTFANQPQHF. CDR3 DNA: TGTGCCAGCAGCGAACAGGGGACTTTTGCAAATCAGCCCCAGCATTTT. The chain couples TRBV7-8 to TRBJ1-5, with 7 bases that match TRBD1. Germline values: CDR1 SGHVS, CDR2 FQNEAQ. The CDR3 contains 16 residues. Losses at the gene ends were 5 bases for V and 4 bases for J; bases not matched to a gene: 11.

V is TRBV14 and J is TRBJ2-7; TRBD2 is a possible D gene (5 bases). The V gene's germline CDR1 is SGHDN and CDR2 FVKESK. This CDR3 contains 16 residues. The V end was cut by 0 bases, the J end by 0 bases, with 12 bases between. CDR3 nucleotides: TGTGCCAGCAGCCAAGAACGAGGGCGATTCTCCTACGAGCAGTACTTC. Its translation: CASSQERGRFSYEQYF.

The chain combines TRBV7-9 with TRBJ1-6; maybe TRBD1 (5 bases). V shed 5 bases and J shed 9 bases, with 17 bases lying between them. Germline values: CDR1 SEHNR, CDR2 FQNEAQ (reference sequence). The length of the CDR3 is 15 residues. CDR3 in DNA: TGTGCCAGCAGCCACCGGGTGGGGGAGGGTTCACCCCTCCACTTT. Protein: CASSHRVGEGSPLHF.

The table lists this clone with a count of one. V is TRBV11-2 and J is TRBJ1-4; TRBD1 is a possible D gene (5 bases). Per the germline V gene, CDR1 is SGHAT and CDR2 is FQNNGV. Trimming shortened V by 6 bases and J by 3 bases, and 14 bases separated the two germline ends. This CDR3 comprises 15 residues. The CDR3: CASSPLGLANEKLFF. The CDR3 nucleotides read TGTGCCAGCAGTCCCTTGGGGCTGGCTAATGAAAAACTGTTTTTT.

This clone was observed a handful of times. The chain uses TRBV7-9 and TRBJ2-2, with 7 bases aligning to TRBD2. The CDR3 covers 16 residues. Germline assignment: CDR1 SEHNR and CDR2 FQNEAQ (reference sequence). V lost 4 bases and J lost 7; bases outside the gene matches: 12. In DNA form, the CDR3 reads TGTGCCAGCAGCTCGGCCCGGGACTATAAAAGCGGGGAGCTGTTTTTT. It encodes CASSSARDYKSGELFF.

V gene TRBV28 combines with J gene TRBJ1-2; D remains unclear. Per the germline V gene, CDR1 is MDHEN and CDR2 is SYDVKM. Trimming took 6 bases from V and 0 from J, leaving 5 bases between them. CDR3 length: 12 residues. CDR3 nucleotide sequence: TGTGCCAGCAGCTTAGCTAACTATGGCTACACCTTC. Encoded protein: CASSLANYGYTF.

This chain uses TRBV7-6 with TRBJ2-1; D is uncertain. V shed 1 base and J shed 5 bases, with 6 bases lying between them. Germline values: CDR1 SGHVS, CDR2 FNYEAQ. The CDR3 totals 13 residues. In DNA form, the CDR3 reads TGTGCCAGCAGCTTAGTTGTTAACAATGAGCAGTTCTTC. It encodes CASSLVVNNEQFF.

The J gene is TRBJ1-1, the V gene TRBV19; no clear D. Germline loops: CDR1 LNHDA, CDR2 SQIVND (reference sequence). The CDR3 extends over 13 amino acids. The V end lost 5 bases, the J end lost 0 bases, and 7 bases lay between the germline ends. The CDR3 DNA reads TGTGCCAGTAGTGCATACATGAACACTGAAGCTTTCTTT. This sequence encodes CASSAYMNTEAFF.

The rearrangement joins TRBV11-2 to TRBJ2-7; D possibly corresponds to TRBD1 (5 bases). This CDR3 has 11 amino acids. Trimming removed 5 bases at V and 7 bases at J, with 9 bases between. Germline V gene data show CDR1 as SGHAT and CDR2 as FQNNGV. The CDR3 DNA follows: TGTGCCAGCAGCATCCAGGGTGAGCAGTACTTC. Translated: CASSIQGEQYF.

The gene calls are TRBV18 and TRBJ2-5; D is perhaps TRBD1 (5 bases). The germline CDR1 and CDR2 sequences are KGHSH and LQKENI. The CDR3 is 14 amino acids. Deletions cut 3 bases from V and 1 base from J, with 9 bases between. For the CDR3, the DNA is TGTGCCAGCTCACCTACGACAGTCCAAGAGACCCAGTACTTC. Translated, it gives CASSPTTVQETQYF.

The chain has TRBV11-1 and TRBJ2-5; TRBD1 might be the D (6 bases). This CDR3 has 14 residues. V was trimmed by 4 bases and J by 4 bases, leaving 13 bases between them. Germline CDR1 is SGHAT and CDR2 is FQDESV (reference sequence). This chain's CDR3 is CASSSTGSRETQYF. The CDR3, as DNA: TGTGCCAGCAGCTCCACAGGGTCGCGAGAGACCCAGTACTTC.

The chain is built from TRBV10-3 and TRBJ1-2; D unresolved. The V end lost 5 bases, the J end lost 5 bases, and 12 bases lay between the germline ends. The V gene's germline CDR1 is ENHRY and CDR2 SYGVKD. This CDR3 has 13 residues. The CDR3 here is CAISTGEEYGYTF. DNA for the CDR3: TGTGCCATCAGTACTGGGGAGGAATATGGCTACACCTTC.

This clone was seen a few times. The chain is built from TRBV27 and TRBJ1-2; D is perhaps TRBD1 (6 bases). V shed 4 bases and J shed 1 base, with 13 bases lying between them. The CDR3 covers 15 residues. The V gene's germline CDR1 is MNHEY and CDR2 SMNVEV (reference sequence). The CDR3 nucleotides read TGTGCCAGCAGTTCATTACGGACAGTTAACTATGGCTACACCTTC. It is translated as CASSSLRTVNYGYTF.

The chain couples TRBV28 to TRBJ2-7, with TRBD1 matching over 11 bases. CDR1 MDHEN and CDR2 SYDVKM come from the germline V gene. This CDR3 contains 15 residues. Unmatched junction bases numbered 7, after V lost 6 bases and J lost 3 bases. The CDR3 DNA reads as TGTGCCAGCAGCTGGACCGGGACAGGGGGCTACGAGCAGTACTTC. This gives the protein CASSWTGTGGYEQYF. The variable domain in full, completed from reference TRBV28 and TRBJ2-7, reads DVKVTQSSRYLVKRTGEKVFLECVQDMDHENMFWYRQDPGLGLRLIYFSYDVKMKEKGDIPEGYSVSREKKERFSLILESASTNQTSMYLCASSWTGTGGYEQYFGPGTRLTVT.

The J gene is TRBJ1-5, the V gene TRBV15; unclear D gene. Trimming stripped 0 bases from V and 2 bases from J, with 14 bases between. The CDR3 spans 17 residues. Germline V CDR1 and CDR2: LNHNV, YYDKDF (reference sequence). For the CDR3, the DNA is TGTGCCACCAGCAGAGATACGGGGTTTGTCGGCAATCAGCCCCAGCATTTT. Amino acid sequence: CATSRDTGFVGNQPQHF.

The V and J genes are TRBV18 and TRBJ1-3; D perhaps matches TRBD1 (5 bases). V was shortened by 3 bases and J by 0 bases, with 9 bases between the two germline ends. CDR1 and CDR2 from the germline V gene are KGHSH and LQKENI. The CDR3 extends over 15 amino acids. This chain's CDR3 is CASSPGGFSGNTIYF. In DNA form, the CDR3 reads TGTGCCAGCTCACCGGGGGGATTCTCTGGAAACACCATATATTTT.

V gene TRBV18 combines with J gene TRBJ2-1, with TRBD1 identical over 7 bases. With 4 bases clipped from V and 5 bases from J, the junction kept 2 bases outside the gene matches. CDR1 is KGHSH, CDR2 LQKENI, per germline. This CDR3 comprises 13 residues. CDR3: CASSLQGNNEQFF. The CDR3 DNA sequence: TGTGCCAGCTCACTACAGGGGAACAATGAGCAGTTCTTC. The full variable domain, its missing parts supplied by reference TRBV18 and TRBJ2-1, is NAGVMQNPRHLVRRRGQEARLRCSPMKGHSHVYWYRQLPEEGLKFMVYLQKENIIDESGMPKERFSAEFPKEGPSILRIQQVVRGDSAAYFCASSLQGNNEQFFGPGTRLTVL.

CDR3 loop: CASSLKRGTIETQYF. The CDR3, as DNA: TGTGCCAGCAGCTTAAAAAGGGGGACTATTGAGACCCAGTACTTC. This rearrangement joins TRBV7-3 to TRBJ2-5; D may be TRBD2 (7 bases). Trimming took off 1 base at V and 5 bases at J, with 14 bases between the two ends. This CDR3 is 15 amino acids long. Germline assignment: CDR1 SGHTA and CDR2 FQGTGA.

As DNA, the CDR3 is TGTGCCAGCAGCCAAGATCGACTAGCGGCCTACGAGCAGTACTTC. Amino acids: CASSQDRLAAYEQYF. The chain is built from TRBV4-2 and TRBJ2-7, with 9 nucleotides matching TRBD2. CDR1 and CDR2 from the germline V gene are LGHNA and YNFKEQ. V gave up 0 bases and J gave up 2 bases; unmatched junction bases: 2. The CDR3 covers 15 residues.

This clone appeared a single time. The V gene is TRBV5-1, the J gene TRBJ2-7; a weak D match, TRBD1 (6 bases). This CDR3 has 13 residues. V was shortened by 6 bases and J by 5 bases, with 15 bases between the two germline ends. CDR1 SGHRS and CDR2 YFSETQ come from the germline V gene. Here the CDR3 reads CASTQGIGDEQYF. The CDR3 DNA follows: TGCGCCAGCACCCAGGGGATAGGCGACGAGCAGTACTTC.